This TCR beta chain came from a study of CD8 T cells in ankylosing spondylitis. With molecular barcodes, quantitative 5'-RACE was used to make the TCR beta libraries. TCRdb re-called the 5' RACE reads with MiXCR, one entry per CDR3 protein. The sample has around 770,000 distinct CDR3 sequences; 12% are singletons. Looked up from germline, CDR1 is LGHNA and CDR2 is YNFKEQ. The V end lost 1 base, the J end lost 8 bases, and 11 bases lay between the germline ends. The CDR3 contains 13 residues. Study-level points and caveats: Certain motif variants had earlier appeared in reactive arthritis synovial fluid and blood. Characteristic, it appeared, of ankylosing spondylitis blood was a TCR beta motif of eight highly homologous variants.

This clonotype appeared a few times. Its antigen is unknown. This clonotype was sampled from a male donor with ankylosing spondylitis. The V and J genes are TRBV4-2 and TRBJ1-2; the D gene is possibly TRBD1 (5 bases). Sequences were obtained from blood, either unsorted or a sorted T cell fraction (not recorded which). CDR3 DNA: TGTGCCAGCAGCCAAGGCAGGGCTATAGGCTACACCTTC. It codes for CASSQGRAIGYTF.